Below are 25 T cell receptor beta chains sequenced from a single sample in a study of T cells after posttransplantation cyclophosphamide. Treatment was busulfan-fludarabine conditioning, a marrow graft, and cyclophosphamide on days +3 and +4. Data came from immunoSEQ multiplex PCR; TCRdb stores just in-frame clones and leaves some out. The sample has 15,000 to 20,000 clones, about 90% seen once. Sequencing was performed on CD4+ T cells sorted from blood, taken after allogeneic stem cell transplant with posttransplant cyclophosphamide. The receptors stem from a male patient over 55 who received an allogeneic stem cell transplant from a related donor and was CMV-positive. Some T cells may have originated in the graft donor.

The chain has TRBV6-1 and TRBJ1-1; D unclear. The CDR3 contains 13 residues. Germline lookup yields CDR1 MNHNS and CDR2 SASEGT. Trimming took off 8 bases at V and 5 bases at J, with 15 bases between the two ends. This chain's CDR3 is CASAQATGTEAFF. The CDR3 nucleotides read TGTGCCAGCGCCCAAGCCACGGGGACTGAAGCTTTCTTT.

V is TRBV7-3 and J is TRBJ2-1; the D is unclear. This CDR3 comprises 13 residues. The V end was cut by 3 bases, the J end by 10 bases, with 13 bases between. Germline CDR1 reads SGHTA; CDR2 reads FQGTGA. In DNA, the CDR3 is TGTGCCAGCAGCTTTTCGACCCTGACAGAGCAGTTCTTC. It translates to CASSFSTLTEQFF.

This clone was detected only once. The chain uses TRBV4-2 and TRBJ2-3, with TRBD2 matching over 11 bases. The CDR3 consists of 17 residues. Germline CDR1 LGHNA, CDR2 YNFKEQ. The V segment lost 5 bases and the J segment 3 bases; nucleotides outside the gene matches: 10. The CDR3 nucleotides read TGTGCCAGCAGCAGACGGACTAGCGGGCATCAGACAGATACGCAGTATTTT. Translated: CASSRRTSGHQTDTQYF.

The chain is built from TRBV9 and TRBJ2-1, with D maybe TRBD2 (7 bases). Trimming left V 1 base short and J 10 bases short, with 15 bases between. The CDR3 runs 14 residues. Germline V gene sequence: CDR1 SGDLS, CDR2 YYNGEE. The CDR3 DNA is TGTGCCAGCAGCGTAAGAGGGGGGGCCAGGGAGCAGTTCTTC. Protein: CASSVRGGAREQFF.

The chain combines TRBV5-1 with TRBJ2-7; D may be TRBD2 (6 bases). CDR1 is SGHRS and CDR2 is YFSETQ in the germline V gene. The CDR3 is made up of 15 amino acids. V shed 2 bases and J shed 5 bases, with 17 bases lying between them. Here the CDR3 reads CASSFGGSVTHEQYF. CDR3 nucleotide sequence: TGCGCCAGCAGCTTCGGGGGTAGTGTCACCCACGAGCAGTACTTC. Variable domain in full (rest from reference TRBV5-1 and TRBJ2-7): KAGVTQTPRYLIKTRGQQVTLSCSPISGHRSVSWYQQTPGQGLQFLFEYFSETQRNKGNFPGRFSGRQFSNSRSEMNVSTLELGDSALYLCASSFGGSVTHEQYFGPGTRLTVT.

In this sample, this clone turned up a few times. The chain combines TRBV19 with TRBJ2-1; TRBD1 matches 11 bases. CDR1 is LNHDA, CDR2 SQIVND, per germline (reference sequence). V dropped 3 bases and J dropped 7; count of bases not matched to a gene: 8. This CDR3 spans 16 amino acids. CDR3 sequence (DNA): TGTGCCAGTAGTATGGCCGGACAGGGGGCGGGAAATGAGCAGTTCTTC. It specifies CASSMAGQGAGNEQFF.

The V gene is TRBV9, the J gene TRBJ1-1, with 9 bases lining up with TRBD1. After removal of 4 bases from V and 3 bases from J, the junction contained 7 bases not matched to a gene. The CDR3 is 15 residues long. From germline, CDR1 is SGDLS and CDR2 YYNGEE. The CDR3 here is CASSTDRGGDTEAFF. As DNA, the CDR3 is TGTGCCAGCAGCACGGACAGGGGAGGGGACACTGAAGCTTTCTTT. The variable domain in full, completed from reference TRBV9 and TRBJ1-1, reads DSGVTQTPKHLITATGQRVTLRCSPRSGDLSVYWYQQSLDQGLQFLIQYYNGEERAKGNILERFSAQQFPDLHSELNLSSLELGDSALYFCASSTDRGGDTEAFFGQGTRLTVV.

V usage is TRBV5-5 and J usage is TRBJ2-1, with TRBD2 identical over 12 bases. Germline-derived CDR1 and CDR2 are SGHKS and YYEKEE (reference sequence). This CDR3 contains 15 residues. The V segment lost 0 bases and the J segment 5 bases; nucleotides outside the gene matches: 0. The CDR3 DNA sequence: TGTGCCAGCAGCTTGGGGACTAGCGGGGACAATGAGCAGTTCTTC. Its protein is CASSLGTSGDNEQFF.

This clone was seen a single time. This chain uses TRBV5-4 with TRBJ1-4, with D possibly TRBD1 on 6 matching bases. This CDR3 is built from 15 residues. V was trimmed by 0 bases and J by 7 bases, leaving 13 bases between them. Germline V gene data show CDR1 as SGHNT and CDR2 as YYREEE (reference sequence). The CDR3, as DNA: TGTGCCAGCAGCTTGGTTGCAGGGGCGGGTGAAAAACTGTTTTTT. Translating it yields CASSLVAGAGEKLFF.

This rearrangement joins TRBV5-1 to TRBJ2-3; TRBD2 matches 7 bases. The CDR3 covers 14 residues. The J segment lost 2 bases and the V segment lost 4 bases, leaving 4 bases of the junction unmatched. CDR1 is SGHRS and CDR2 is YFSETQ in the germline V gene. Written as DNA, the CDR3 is TGCGCCAGCAGCACCGGACTAGACACAGATACGCAGTATTTT. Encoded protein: CASSTGLDTDTQYF. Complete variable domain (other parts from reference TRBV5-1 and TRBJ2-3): KAGVTQTPRYLIKTRGQQVTLSCSPISGHRSVSWYQQTPGQGLQFLFEYFSETQRNKGNFPGRFSGRQFSNSRSEMNVSTLELGDSALYLCASSTGLDTDTQYFGPGTRLTVL.

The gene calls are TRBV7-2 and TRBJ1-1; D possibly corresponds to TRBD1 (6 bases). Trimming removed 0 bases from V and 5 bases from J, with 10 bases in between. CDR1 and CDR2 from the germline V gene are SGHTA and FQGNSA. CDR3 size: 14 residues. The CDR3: CASSLAAGDTEAFF. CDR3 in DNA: TGTGCCAGCAGCTTAGCCGCAGGGGATACTGAAGCTTTCTTT.

CDR3 nucleotide sequence: TGTGCCAGTAGGTTGGACAGGAACACCGGGGAGCTGTTTTTT. Its protein product is CASRLDRNTGELFF. J is TRBJ2-2 and V is TRBV19; a weak D match, TRBD1 (6 bases). CDR3 length: 14 amino acids. V was pared by 6 bases and J by 1 base, with 9 bases between. Germline values: CDR1 LNHDA, CDR2 SQIVND (reference sequence).

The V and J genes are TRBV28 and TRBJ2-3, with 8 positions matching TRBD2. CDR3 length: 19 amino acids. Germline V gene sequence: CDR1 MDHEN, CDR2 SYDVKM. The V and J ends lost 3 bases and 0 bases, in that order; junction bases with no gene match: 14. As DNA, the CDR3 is TGTGCCAGCAGTTTTTCGTGGCGGGGGGCCTTAACTAGCACAGATACGCAGTATTTT. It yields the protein CASSFSWRGALTSTDTQYF.

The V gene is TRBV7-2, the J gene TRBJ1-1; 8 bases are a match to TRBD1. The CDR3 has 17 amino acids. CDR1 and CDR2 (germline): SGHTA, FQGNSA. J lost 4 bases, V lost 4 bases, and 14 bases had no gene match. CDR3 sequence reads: CASSSGGTGGGSTEAFF. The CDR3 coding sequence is TGTGCCAGCAGCTCCGGGGGGACAGGAGGAGGGAGCACTGAAGCTTTCTTT.

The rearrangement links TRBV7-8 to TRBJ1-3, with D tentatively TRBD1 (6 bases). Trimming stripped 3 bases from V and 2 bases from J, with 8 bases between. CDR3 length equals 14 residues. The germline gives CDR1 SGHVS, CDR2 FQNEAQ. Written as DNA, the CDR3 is TGTGCCAGCAGCTTGGGGGGGCCTGGAAACACCATATATTTT. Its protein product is CASSLGGPGNTIYF.

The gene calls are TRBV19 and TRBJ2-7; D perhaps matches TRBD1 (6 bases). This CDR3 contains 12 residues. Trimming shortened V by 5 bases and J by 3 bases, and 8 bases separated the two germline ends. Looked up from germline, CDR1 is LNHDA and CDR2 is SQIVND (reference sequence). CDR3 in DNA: TGTGCCAGTAGTCTACAGGGCTACGAGCAGTACTTC. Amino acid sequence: CASSLQGYEQYF. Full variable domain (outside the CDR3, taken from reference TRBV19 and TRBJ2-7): DGGITQSPKYLFRKEGQNVTLSCEQNLNHDAMYWYRQDPGQGLRLIYYSQIVNDFQKGDIAEGYSVSREKKESFPLTVTSAQKNPTAFYLCASSLQGYEQYFGPGTRLTVT.

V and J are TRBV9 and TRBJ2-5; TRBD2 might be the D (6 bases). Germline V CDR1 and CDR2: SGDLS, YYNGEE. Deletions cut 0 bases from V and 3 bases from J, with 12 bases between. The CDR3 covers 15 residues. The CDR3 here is CASSVAGTQKETQYF. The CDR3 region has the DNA TGTGCCAGCAGCGTAGCTGGGACTCAAAAAGAGACCCAGTACTTC. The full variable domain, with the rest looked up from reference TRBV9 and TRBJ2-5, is DSGVTQTPKHLITATGQRVTLRCSPRSGDLSVYWYQQSLDQGLQFLIQYYNGEERAKGNILERFSAQQFPDLHSELNLSSLELGDSALYFCASSVAGTQKETQYFGPGTRLLVL.

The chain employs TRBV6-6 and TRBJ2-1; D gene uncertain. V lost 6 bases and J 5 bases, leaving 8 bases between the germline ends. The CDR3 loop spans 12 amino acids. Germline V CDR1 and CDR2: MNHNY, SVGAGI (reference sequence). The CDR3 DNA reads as TGTGCCAGCAGCCCCATAGACAATGAGCAGTTCTTC. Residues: CASSPIDNEQFF.

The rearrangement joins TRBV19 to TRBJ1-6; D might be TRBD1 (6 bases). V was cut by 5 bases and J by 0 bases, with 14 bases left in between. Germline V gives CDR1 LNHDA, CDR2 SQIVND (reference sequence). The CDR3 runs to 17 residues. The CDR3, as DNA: TGTGCCAGTAGTGTTCGACAGGAGAGCTCCTATAATTCACCCCTCCACTTT. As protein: CASSVRQESSYNSPLHF.

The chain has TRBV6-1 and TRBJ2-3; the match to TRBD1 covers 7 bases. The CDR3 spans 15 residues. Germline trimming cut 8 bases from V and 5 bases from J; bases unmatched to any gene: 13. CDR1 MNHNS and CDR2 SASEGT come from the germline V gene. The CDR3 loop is CASRGTGASEDTQYF. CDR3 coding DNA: TGTGCCAGCCGGGGAACAGGGGCATCCGAAGATACGCAGTATTTT.

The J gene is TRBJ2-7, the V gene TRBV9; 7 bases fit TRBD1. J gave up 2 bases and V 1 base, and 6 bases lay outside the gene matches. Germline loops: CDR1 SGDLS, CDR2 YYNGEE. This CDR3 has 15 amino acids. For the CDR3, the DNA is TGTGCCAGCAGCGTATGGGGACAGCGACCCTACGAGCAGTACTTC. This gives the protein CASSVWGQRPYEQYF.

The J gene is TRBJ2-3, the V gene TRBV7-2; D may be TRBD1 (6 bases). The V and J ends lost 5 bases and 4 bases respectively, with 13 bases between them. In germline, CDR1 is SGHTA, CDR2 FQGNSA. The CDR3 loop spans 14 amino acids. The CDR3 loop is CASSATGFADTQYF. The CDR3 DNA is TGTGCCAGCAGCGCCACAGGGTTCGCAGATACGCAGTATTTT.

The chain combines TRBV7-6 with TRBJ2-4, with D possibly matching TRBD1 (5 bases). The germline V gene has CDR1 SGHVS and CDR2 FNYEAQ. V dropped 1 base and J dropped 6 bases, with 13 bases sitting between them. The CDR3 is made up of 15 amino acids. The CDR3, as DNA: TGTGCCAGCAGCTTAGGAGGCCAGGGCATAAACATTCAGTACTTC. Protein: CASSLGGQGINIQYF.

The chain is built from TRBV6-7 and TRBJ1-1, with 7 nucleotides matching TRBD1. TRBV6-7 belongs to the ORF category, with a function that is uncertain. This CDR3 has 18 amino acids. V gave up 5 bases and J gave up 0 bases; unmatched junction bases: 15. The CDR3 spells CASSRLTRGRPVNTEAFF. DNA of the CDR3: TGTGCCAGCAGTCGACTCACGAGGGGGCGACCGGTGAACACTGAAGCTTTCTTT.

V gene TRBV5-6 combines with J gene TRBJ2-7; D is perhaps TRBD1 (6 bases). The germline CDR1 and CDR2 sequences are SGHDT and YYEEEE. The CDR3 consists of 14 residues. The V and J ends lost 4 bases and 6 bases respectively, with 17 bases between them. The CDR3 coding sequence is TGTGCCAGCAGCCTAGTAGACAGGTTAGGCGAGCAGTACTTC. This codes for CASSLVDRLGEQYF.